This T cell receptor (beta chain) derives from a study of blood T cells in healthy people across ages. For the second PCR, which ran for about 7 to 11 cycles, a sample-barcoded 5' primer and a J-beta primer mix were used. TCRdb independently ran MiXCR on the 5' RACE reads; one entry per CDR3 protein. Of approximately 1.5 million distinct CDR3 sequences in the sample, 30% to 40% are singletons; the top ten hold approximately 11%. Deletions cut 3 bases from V and 3 bases from J, with 9 bases between. This CDR3 has 13 residues. CDR1 is SGHRS, CDR2 YFSETQ, per germline. Whole-study findings and limits: There was a strong correlation between TCR beta diversity and naive T cell percentage.

This clonotype has just a few counts. The antigen is not known. The gene calls are TRBV5-1 and TRBJ1-2, with D hard to call. The sequence was obtained from a woman aged 25 to 39 in good health. The specimen was blood. The CDR3 loop is CASSWDGDYGYTF. The CDR3 nucleotides are TGCGCCAGCAGCTGGGATGGAGACTATGGCTACACCTTC.